The sequence of this T cell receptor (beta chain) was determined in a study of CD8 T cells in Susac syndrome. V shed 4 bases and J shed 3 bases, with 9 bases lying between them. Germline V gives CDR1 LGHDT, CDR2 YNNKEL (reference sequence). This CDR3 contains 13 residues. After extraction with the RNeasy kit, roughly 0.5 to 1 ug of the RNA was reverse transcribed using random hexamers. Multiplex PCR with immunoSEQ amplified the TCR beta CDR3 across 54 Vbeta and 13 Jbeta. TCRdb reprocessed the immunoSEQ multiplex PCR reads via MiXCR and lists one record per CDR3 protein. Here the sample spans 120,000 to 150,000 distinct CDR3 sequences, nearly 95% being singletons.

The V and J genes are TRBV3-1 and TRBJ2-5; D not resolved. The origin of this receptor is a human donor in good health. The sample taken for sequencing was CD8+ T cells from PBMCs. This chain's CDR3 is CASSPFSKETQYF. The CDR3 region has the DNA TGTGCCAGCAGCCCTTTTAGTAAAGAGACCCAGTACTTC.